This T cell receptor beta chain emerged from a study of shared clonotypes between healthy human individuals. As for the study in general: CD4 naive cells filled three plates per donor, CD4 memory three, CD8 naive two and CD8 memory one.

Assay: immunoSEQ multiplex PCR; the TCRdb copy retains only in-frame clones and omits some. The data contain roughly 330,000 clones, over 65% of them seen just once; the ten biggest clones take up approximately 10%. CDR3 length: 15 amino acids. V dropped 4 bases and J dropped 3 bases, with 12 bases sitting between them. Germline lookup yields CDR1 SGHTA and CDR2 FQGTGA. This clonotype was obtained from a man aged 30 to 45 in good health. J is TRBJ2-2 and V is TRBV7-3, with a possible D match to TRBD1 (5 bases). Sequencing was done on a sample of memory CD4+ T cells sorted from blood. Subset defined: CD45RA-negative fraction. This chain's CDR3 is CASSSPDSYTGELFF. The DNA of the CDR3 is TGTGCCAGCAGCTCTCCCGACAGTTACACCGGGGAGCTGTTTTTT.